This TCR beta chain derives from a study of cytomegalovirus exposure and HLA in healthy donors. Study context: Sequencing of around 200 million T cells in an earlier analysis found some 100 million unique TCR beta sequences. The study's findings and limits: In a later analysis, specific HLA alleles were associated with 16,000 or so TCR beta sequences at a 0.05 false discovery rate.

The PCR ran on 60 Vbeta and 13 Jbeta primers. Data came from immunoSEQ multiplex PCR; TCRdb stores just in-frame clones and leaves some out. In the table there are 110,000 to 150,000 clones, around four fifths of which are singletons. From germline, CDR1 is LNHNV and CDR2 YYDKDF (reference sequence). V was clipped by 1 base and J by 0 bases; unmatched bases: 9. The length of the CDR3 is 18 residues. As concerns this clone: Its target is not known.

The V gene is TRBV15, the J gene TRBJ1-5; 7 positions match TRBD1. This receptor was obtained from a male donor in good health and CMV-seronegative. Material for sequencing was PBMCs. The CDR3: CATSRVDRRIYSNQPQHF. DNA for the CDR3: TGTGCCACCAGCAGAGTGGACAGGCGGATTTATAGCAATCAGCCCCAGCATTTT.